This T cell receptor beta chain was found in a study of blood T cell repertoires in COVID-19. Study-wide background: Acute and convalescent COVID-19 specimens originated in the United States, Italy and Spain. Nucleic acid was either cDNA or gDNA, and it came from T cells, B-cell-depleted T cells, or PBMCs.

In the authors' workflow: Amplification of reference gene primers was used by the study to estimate nucleated cell counts. TCRdb's copy holds only in-frame clones and misses some; the assay was immunoSEQ multiplex PCR. V, J and clone size derive from that table, while D and trimming were established from the DNA sequence. There are under 50,000 clones in the sample; about four fifths occur only once, and around 7% lies in the top ten. There are 17 residues in the CDR3. CDR1 is KGHSH, CDR2 LQKENI, per germline. V was pared by 2 bases and J by 2 bases, with 5 bases of the junction left unmatched. The chain joins TRBV18 to TRBJ2-1; 11 bases are shared with TRBD1. This sequence originates from a man aged 35 to 55 with acute or convalescent COVID-19. Sequenced material: peripheral blood. The CDR3 loop is CASSPGGQGVPYNEQFF. Here the CDR3 DNA reads TGTGCCAGCTCACCAGGGGGACAGGGGGTCCCCTACAATGAGCAGTTCTTC.